This T cell receptor (beta chain) appears in the sequencing data of a study of T cells in Graves' hyperthyroidism and ophthalmopathy. Study-level findings and limits: The model predicted ophthalmopathy a median around 6 months before onset. The authors' 13 V-J model separated ophthalmopathy from stable hyperthyroidism.

The CDR3 has 15 amino acids. Trimming took off 5 bases at V and 3 bases at J, with 11 bases between the two ends. TCR beta CDR3 sequences were amplified from RNA transcripts. An initial round of RT-PCR targeting the TCR CDR3 relied on the HTBI primer set. Each CDR3 protein is one row after TCRdb ran MiXCR on the multiplex PCR reads. The sample includes about 520,000 distinct CDR3 sequences, around a quarter of them seen just once. Uncontrolled infection, other autoimmune disease, pregnancy and lactation each barred patients from inclusion. There are many counts of this clonotype. As yet, its antigen is unknown.

The material sequenced was blood. This rearrangement joins TRBV12-3 or TRBV12-4 to TRBJ1-6; maybe TRBD1 (6 bases). This clonotype was obtained from a woman aged 25 to 45 with Graves' ophthalmopathy. The CDR3 protein is CASSPEDSYNSPLHF. The CDR3 nucleotides read TGTGCCAGCAGTCCGGAGGACAGCTATAATTCACCCCTCCACTTT.